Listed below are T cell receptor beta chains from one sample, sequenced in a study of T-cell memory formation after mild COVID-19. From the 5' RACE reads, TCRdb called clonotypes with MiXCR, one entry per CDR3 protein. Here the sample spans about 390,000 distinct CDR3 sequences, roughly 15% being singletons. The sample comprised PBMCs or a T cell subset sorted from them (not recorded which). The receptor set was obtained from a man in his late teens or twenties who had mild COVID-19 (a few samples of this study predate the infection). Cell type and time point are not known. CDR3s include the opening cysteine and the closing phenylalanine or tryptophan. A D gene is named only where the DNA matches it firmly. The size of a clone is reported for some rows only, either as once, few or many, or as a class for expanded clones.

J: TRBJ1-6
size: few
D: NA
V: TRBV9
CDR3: CASSVAPDGYSPLHF
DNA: TGTGCCAGCAGCGTAGCCCCTGACGGGTATTCACCCCTCCACTTT

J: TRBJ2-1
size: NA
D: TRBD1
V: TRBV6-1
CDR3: CASGWDREYEQFF
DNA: TGTGCCAGCGGTTGGGACAGGGAATACGAGCAGTTCTTC

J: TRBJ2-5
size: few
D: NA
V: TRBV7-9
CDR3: CASSLAAAVGAQYF
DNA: TGTGCCAGCAGCTTAGCGGCGGCGGTTGGGGCCCAGTACTTC

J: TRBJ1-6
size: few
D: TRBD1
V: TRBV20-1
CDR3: CSARTGGGLGSPLHF
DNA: TGCAGTGCACGGACAGGGGGCGGTTTGGGTTCACCCCTCCACTTT

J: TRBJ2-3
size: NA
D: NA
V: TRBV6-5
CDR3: CASSYSPDTDTQYF
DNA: TGTGCCAGCAGTTACTCGCCGGACACAGATACGCAGTATTTT

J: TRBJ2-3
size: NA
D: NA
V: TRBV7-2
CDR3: CATSEGWADTQYF
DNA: TGTGCCACCTCGGAGGGTTGGGCAGATACGCAGTATTTT

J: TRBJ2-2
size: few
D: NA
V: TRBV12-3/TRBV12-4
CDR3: CASSDTGTGELFF
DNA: TGTGCCAGCAGTGATACAGGGACCGGGGAGCTGTTTTTT

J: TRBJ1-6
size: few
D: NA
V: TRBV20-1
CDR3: CSASPRQGGSPLHF
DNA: TGCAGTGCTAGCCCGCGGCAGGGTGGTTCACCCCTCCACTTT

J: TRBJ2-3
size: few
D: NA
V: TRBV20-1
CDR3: CSARQGNGADTQYF
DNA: TGCAGTGCTAGACAGGGGAATGGGGCAGATACGCAGTATTTT

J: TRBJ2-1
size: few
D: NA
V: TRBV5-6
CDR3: CASSVAGPLRDEQFF
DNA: TGTGCCAGCAGCGTTGCAGGGCCCCTTAGGGATGAGCAGTTCTTC

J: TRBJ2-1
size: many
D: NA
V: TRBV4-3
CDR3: CASSQGTSSYNEQFF
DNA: TGCGCCAGCAGCCAAGGCACGAGCTCCTACAATGAGCAGTTCTTC

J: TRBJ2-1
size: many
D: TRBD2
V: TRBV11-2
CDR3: CASSFHSGGYYNEQFF
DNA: TGTGCCAGCAGCTTCCATAGCGGGGGATATTACAATGAGCAGTTCTTC

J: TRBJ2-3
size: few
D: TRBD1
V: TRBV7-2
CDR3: CASSSRNRGWTQYF
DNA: TGTGCCAGCAGCTCCCGAAACAGGGGATGGACGCAGTATTTT

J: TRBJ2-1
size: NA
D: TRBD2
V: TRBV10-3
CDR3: CAIRGLAGNEQFF
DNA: TGTGCCATCAGGGGACTAGCCGGCAATGAGCAGTTCTTC

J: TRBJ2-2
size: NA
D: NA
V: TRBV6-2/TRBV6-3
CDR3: CASSLGRLRAGELFF
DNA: TGTGCCAGCAGTCTTGGACGGCTCCGGGCCGGGGAGCTGTTTTTT

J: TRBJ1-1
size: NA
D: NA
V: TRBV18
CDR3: CASSPARSTEAFF
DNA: TGTGCCAGCTCACCGGCCCGGAGCACTGAAGCTTTCTTT

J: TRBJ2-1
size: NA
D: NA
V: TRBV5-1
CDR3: CASSLGSSPYNEQFF
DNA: TGCGCCAGCAGCTTGGGTAGTAGTCCCTACAATGAGCAGTTCTTC

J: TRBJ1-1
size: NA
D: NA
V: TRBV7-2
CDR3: CASSLQSWGTEAFF
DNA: TGTGCCAGCAGCTTACAGAGTTGGGGTACTGAAGCTTTCTTT

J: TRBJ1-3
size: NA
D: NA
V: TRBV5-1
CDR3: CASSFSGDGNTIYF
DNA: TGCGCCAGCAGCTTTAGCGGGGACGGAAACACCATATATTTT

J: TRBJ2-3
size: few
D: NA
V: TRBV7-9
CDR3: CASSPSGLRTDTQYF
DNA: TGTGCCAGCAGCCCAAGCGGGTTGCGCACAGATACGCAGTATTTT

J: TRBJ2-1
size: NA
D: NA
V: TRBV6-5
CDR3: CASSSRNHPGRRNNEQFF
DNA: TGTGCCAGCAGTTCACGGAATCACCCGGGACGGCGAAACAATGAGCAGTTCTTC

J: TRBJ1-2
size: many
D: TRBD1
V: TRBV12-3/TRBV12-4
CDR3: CASSFRQGDGYTF
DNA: TGTGCCAGCAGTTTTAGACAGGGAGATGGCTACACCTTC

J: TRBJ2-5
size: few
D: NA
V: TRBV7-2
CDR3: CASNSYTQETQYF
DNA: TGTGCCAGCAACAGTTACACACAAGAGACCCAGTACTTC

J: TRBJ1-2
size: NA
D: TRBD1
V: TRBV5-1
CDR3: CASSKPTGNYGYTF
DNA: TGCGCCAGCAGCAAACCGACAGGGAACTATGGCTACACCTTC

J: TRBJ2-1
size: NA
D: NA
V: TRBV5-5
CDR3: CASSLNHEQFF
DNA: TGTGCCAGCAGCCTGAACCATGAGCAGTTCTTC

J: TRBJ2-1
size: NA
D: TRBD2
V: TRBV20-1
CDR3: CSATKSWTSGADWYNEQFF
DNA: TGCAGTGCTACCAAGTCCTGGACTAGCGGGGCGGATTGGTACAATGAGCAGTTCTTC

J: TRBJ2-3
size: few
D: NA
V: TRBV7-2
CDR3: CASSLWPGTDTQYF
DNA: TGTGCCAGCAGCTTATGGCCCGGCACAGATACGCAGTATTTT

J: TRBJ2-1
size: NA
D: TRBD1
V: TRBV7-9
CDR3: CASSEQQGNEQFF
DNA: TGTGCCAGCAGCGAACAACAGGGGAATGAGCAGTTCTTC

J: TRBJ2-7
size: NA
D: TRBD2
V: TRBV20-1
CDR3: CSAWTTGTSVYEQYF
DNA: TGCAGTGCTTGGACTACCGGGACTAGCGTATACGAGCAGTACTTC

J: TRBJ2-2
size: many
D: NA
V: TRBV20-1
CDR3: CSARDRRTNTGELFF
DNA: TGCAGTGCTAGAGATCGGCGGACGAACACCGGGGAGCTGTTTTTT

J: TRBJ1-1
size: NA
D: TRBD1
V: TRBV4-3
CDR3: CASSQEDRQGMNTEAFF
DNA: TGCGCCAGCAGCCAAGAGGACAGGCAAGGAATGAACACTGAAGCTTTCTTT

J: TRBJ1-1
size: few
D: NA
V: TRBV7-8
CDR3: CASSPTGPNTEAFF
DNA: TGTGCCAGCAGCCCCACGGGACCCAACACTGAAGCTTTCTTT

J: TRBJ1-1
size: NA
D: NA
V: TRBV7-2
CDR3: CASSLRPFVGVYTEAFF
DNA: TGTGCCAGCAGCTTGAGACCCTTCGTGGGGGTTTATACTGAAGCTTTCTTT

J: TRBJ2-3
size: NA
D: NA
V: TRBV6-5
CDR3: CASSYLAGAPTQYF
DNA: TGTGCCAGCAGTTACTTGGCGGGGGCCCCCACGCAGTATTTT

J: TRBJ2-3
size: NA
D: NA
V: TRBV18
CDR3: CASSGGYSTDTQYF
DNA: TGTGCCAGCTCAGGGGGCTATAGCACAGATACGCAGTATTTT

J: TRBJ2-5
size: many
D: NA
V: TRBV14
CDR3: CASSRGGSETQYF
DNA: TGTGCCAGCAGCCGAGGGGGATCGGAGACCCAGTACTTC

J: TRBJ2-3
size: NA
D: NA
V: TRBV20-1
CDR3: CSASRSDTQYF
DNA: TGCAGTGCTAGTCGGTCAGATACGCAGTATTTT

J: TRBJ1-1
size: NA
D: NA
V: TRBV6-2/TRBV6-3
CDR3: CASRRQAYLVNTEAFF
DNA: TGTGCCAGCAGAAGACAGGCCTACCTAGTGAACACTGAAGCTTTCTTT

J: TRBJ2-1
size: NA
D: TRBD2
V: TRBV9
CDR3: CASSVSLADISYNEQFF
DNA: TGTGCCAGCAGCGTGTCTCTAGCGGACATTTCCTACAATGAGCAGTTCTTC

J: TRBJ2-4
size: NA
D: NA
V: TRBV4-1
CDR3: CASSQERSGPLAKNIQYF
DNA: TGCGCCAGCAGCCAAGAAAGGTCCGGGCCGCTAGCCAAAAACATTCAGTACTTC

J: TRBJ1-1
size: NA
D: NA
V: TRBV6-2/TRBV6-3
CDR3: CASSPTGPTEAFF
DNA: TGTGCCAGCAGCCCGACGGGTCCCACTGAAGCTTTCTTT

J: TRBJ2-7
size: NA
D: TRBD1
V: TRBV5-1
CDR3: CASSLLPTGVDEQYF
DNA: TGCGCCAGCAGCTTGTTACCTACAGGGGTTGACGAGCAGTACTTC

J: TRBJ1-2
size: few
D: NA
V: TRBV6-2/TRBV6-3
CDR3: CASTFTLGGLTYGYTF
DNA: TGTGCCAGCACCTTTACCTTGGGCGGATTGACCTATGGCTACACCTTC

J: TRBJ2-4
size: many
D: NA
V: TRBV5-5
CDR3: CASSFIGGLAKNIQYF
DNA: TGTGCCAGCAGCTTTATAGGGGGGTTAGCCAAAAACATTCAGTACTTC

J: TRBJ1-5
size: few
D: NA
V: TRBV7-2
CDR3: CASSLWTQTLREPQHF
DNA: TGTGCCAGCAGCTTATGGACCCAAACCTTGCGGGAGCCCCAGCATTTT

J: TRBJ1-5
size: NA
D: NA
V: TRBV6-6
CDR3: CASRARGPNQPQHF
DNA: TGTGCCAGCAGGGCCCGCGGCCCCAATCAGCCCCAGCATTTT

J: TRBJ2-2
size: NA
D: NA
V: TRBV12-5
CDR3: CASGAGTTRGELFF
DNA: TGTGCTAGTGGTGCCGGGACAACCCGCGGGGAGCTGTTTTTT

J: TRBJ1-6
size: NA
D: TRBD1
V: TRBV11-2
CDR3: CASSLRSGGSYNSPLHF
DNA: TGTGCCAGCAGCTTACGGTCAGGGGGCTCCTATAATTCACCCCTCCACTTT

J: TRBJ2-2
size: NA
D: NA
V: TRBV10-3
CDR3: CAISENTGELFF
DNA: TGTGCCATCAGTGAAAACACCGGGGAGCTGTTTTTT